These T cell receptor beta chains were read from a single sample in a study of blood T cell repertoires in COVID-19. The method was immunoSEQ multiplex PCR; TCRdb's version includes in-frame clones alone and lacks a portion of them. The sample lists about 410,000 clones, just over 85% occurring once. The sequenced sample consisted of peripheral blood. Source of these receptors: a woman aged 25 to 39 with active or convalescent COVID-19. The CDR3 runs from the conserved cysteine through the conserved F or W. D genes are given only for firm matches. Clone size appears in some rows only: once, few, many, or a class for an expanded clone.

D | size | J | length | V | CDR3 | DNA
NA | NA | TRBJ2-7 | 16 | TRBV4-2 | CASSQDGGGRSYEQYF | TGTGCCAGCAGCCAAGATGGCGGGGGCCGCTCCTACGAGCAGTACTTC
TRBD1 | NA | TRBJ1-1 | 13 | TRBV6-6 | CASRQQGGTEAFF | TGTGCCAGCAGACAACAGGGGGGTACTGAAGCTTTCTTT
NA | few | TRBJ2-5 | 10 | TRBV20-1 | CSALEGEKYF | TGCAGTGCCCTCGAGGGGGAAAAGTACTTC
NA | few | TRBJ2-2 | 15 | TRBV5-1 | CASSLSGRVTGELFF | TGCGCCAGCAGCTTGTCGGGCAGGGTGACCGGGGAGCTGTTTTTT
NA | once | TRBJ2-7 | 12 | TRBV27 | CASSLAGSEQYF | TGTGCCAGCAGTTTAGCAGGGTCGGAGCAGTACTTC
NA | once | TRBJ1-1 | 15 | TRBV21-1 | CASSDRDGENTEAFF | TGTGCCAGCAGCGACAGGGATGGTGAGAACACTGAAGCTTTCTTT
TRBD1 | NA | TRBJ1-6 | 17 | TRBV10-3 | CAISESGTGQSNSPLHF | TGTGCCATCAGTGAGTCCGGGACAGGTCAATCGAATTCACCCCTCCACTTT
TRBD1 | NA | TRBJ1-2 | 19 | TRBV5-1 | CASGGIAGTGDKRRNGYTF | TGCGCCAGCGGGGGAATTGCCGGGACAGGGGATAAGCGTAGGAATGGCTACACCTTC
TRBD1 | NA | TRBJ2-7 | 16 | TRBV5-5 | CASSLGSSGTGNEQYF | TGTGCCAGCAGCTTGGGGTCTTCCGGGACAGGGAACGAGCAGTACTTC
TRBD2 | NA | TRBJ2-3 | 16 | TRBV5-6 | CASSLPSGGTTDTQYF | TGTGCCAGCAGCTTGCCTAGCGGGGGGACCACAGATACGCAGTATTTT
NA | few | TRBJ2-1 | 12 | TRBV2 | CASSPHIEGQFF | TGTGCCAGCAGTCCTCACATTGAGGGGCAGTTCTTC
NA | few | TRBJ1-1 | 14 | TRBV6-5 | CASSYSRDWTEAFF | TGTGCCAGCAGTTACTCCAGGGATTGGACTGAAGCTTTCTTT
TRBD1 | NA | TRBJ2-6 | 17 | TRBV30 | CAWSAGTGNSGANVLTF | TGTGCCTGGAGTGCGGGGACAGGCAACTCTGGGGCCAACGTCCTGACTTTC
NA | NA | TRBJ1-1 | 13 | TRBV18 | CASSPRQNTEAFF | TGTGCCAGCTCACCACGACAGAACACTGAAGCTTTCTTT
NA | NA | TRBJ1-2 | 13 | TRBV10-3 | CAISESGQGSYTF | TGTGCCATCAGTGAGTCCGGCCAGGGGAGCTACACCTTC
NA | once | TRBJ2-2 | 15 | TRBV5-1 | CASSFTGMNTGELFF | TGCGCCAGCAGCTTTACAGGGATGAACACCGGGGAGCTGTTTTTT
TRBD2 | NA | TRBJ2-6 | 19 | TRBV7-2 | CASSINSGRAFSGANVLTF | TGTGCCAGCAGCATCAATAGCGGGAGGGCCTTCTCTGGGGCCAACGTCCTGACTTTC
NA | NA | TRBJ1-1 | 14 | TRBV4-1 | CASSQDYGGTEAFF | TGCGCCAGCAGCCAAGATTACGGGGGAACTGAAGCTTTCTTT
TRBD1 | NA | TRBJ2-1 | 17 | TRBV3-1/TRBV3-2 | CASSQDHRTGMHNEQFF | TGTGCCAGCAGCCAAGATCACAGGACAGGGATGCATAATGAGCAGTTCTTC
TRBD1 | NA | TRBJ1-5 | 14 | TRBV5-1 | CASSLATGYQPQHF | TGCGCCAGCAGCTTGGCGACAGGGTATCAGCCCCAGCATTTT
TRBD1 | NA | TRBJ1-3 | 16 | TRBV7-6 | CASSINRGLGGNTIYF | TGTGCCAGCAGCATTAACAGGGGGCTCGGTGGAAACACCATATATTTT
NA | NA | TRBJ2-7 | 14 | TRBV6-1 | CASSEWVQGYEQYF | TGTGCCAGCAGTGAATGGGTCCAGGGCTACGAGCAGTACTTC
NA | NA | TRBJ2-2 | 14 | TRBV27 | CASRPGLDTGELFF | TGTGCCAGCAGGCCGGGACTCGACACCGGGGAGCTGTTTTTT
TRBD2 | few | TRBJ2-7 | 14 | TRBV10-1 | CASSRTSGSYEQYF | TGCGCCAGCAGCCGGACTAGCGGGAGTTACGAGCAGTACTTC
NA | NA | TRBJ1-5 | 15 | TRBV25-1 | CASSAGGGTYQPQHF | TGTGCCAGCAGTGCGGGGGGGGGTACCTATCAGCCCCAGCATTTT
NA | NA | TRBJ2-7 | 16 | TRBV5-1 | CASSLVGEGPPYEQYF | TGCGCCAGCAGCTTGGTCGGTGAGGGTCCTCCCTACGAGCAGTACTTC
NA | NA | TRBJ2-1 | 16 | TRBV2 | CASSGTGRDSVYEQFF | TGTGCCAGCAGTGGCACGGGCAGGGACTCAGTCTATGAGCAGTTCTTC
NA | NA | TRBJ2-5 | 15 | TRBV2 | CASSEGSLEGETQYF | TGTGCCAGCAGTGAAGGCAGCTTAGAGGGAGAGACCCAGTACTTC
NA | NA | TRBJ2-2 | 14 | TRBV6-4 | CASSFTTNTGELFF | TGTGCCAGCAGTTTTACTACCAACACCGGGGAGCTGTTTTTT
TRBD1 | NA | TRBJ1-2 | 15 | TRBV19 | CASSIQGQETYGYTF | TGTGCCAGTAGTATTCAGGGACAGGAGACCTATGGCTACACCTTC
TRBD2 | NA | TRBJ2-1 | 14 | TRBV6-5 | CASSSSGGASEQFF | TGTGCCAGCAGCTCCAGCGGGGGGGCAAGTGAGCAGTTCTTC
TRBD1 | NA | TRBJ1-1 | 12 | TRBV3-1/TRBV3-2 | CASSQPGQSAFF | TGTGCCAGCAGCCAACCGGGACAGAGCGCTTTCTTT
NA | many | TRBJ2-5 | 14 | TRBV4-1 | CASSQDQEWETQYF | TGCGCCAGCAGCCAAGATCAGGAATGGGAGACCCAGTACTTC
TRBD2 | NA | TRBJ2-1 | 17 | TRBV19 | CASSTQTSGPGLDEQFF | TGTGCCAGTAGTACCCAGACTAGCGGACCCGGGTTGGATGAGCAGTTCTTC
NA | NA | TRBJ1-2 | 12 | TRBV10-3 | CAISGSGDGYTF | TGTGCCATCAGTGGATCAGGGGATGGCTACACCTTC
NA | few | TRBJ2-3 | 16 | TRBV27 | CASSTGRGFGTDTQYF | TGTGCCAGCAGTACTGGTCGAGGGTTTGGCACAGATACGCAGTATTTT
TRBD1 | NA | TRBJ1-4 | 17 | TRBV19 | CASTPNYNRGLNEKLFF | TGTGCCAGTACTCCGAATTACAACAGGGGGCTTAATGAAAAACTGTTTTTT
TRBD1 | few | TRBJ1-1 | 15 | TRBV5-1 | CASSKGQGKNTEAFF | TGCGCCAGCAGCAAAGGACAGGGTAAGAACACTGAAGCTTTCTTT
TRBD1 | NA | TRBJ1-5 | 16 | TRBV19 | CASSMVKGASAQPQHF | TGTGCCAGTAGCATGGTTAAGGGGGCATCGGCTCAGCCCCAGCATTTT
TRBD2 | NA | TRBJ2-5 | 16 | TRBV7-2 | CASSLARTSGQETQYF | TGTGCCAGCAGCTTAGCGAGGACTAGCGGTCAAGAGACCCAGTACTTC
NA | NA | TRBJ2-2 | 15 | TRBV9 | CASTLGGANTGELFF | TGTGCCAGCACTCTAGGAGGGGCGAACACCGGGGAGCTGTTTTTT
NA | NA | TRBJ2-7 | 14 | TRBV19 | CASSIDSLTDEQYF | TGTGCCAGTAGTATAGATTCCCTCACTGACGAGCAGTACTTC
TRBD1 | NA | TRBJ1-2 | 15 | TRBV3-1/TRBV3-2 | CASSPGTGGNYGYTF | TGTGCCAGCAGCCCCGGGACAGGGGGCAACTATGGCTACACCTTC
NA | NA | TRBJ1-2 | 16 | TRBV21-1 | CASSKGKGLRWYGYTF | TGTGCCAGCAGCAAAGGGAAGGGGCTAAGGTGGTATGGCTACACCTTC
NA | once | TRBJ2-3 | 14 | TRBV21-1 | CASSSDRVADTQYF | TGTGCCAGCAGCAGCGACAGGGTGGCAGATACGCAGTATTTT
NA | NA | TRBJ2-2 | 12 | TRBV5-6 | CASSLAVGELFF | TGTGCCAGCAGCTTGGCCGTCGGGGAGCTGTTTTTT
TRBD2 | NA | TRBJ2-7 | 15 | TRBV6-6 | CASSYASGSTYEQYF | TGTGCCAGCAGTTACGCAAGCGGGAGTACCTACGAGCAGTACTTC
NA | NA | TRBJ2-7 | 13 | TRBV5-4 | CASSFDPSYEQYF | TGTGCCAGCAGCTTTGACCCTAGCTACGAGCAGTACTTC
NA | NA | TRBJ1-1 | 12 | TRBV10-2 | CASSERRGEAFF | TGCGCCAGCAGTGAACGGCGGGGAGAAGCTTTCTTT
TRBD1 | NA | TRBJ1-1 | 14 | TRBV27 | CASSLDTGGTEAFF | TGTGCCAGCAGTTTAGACACAGGGGGGACTGAAGCTTTCTTT
NA | once | TRBJ1-2 | 15 | TRBV4-1 | CASSPNREEGYGYTF | TGCGCCAGCAGCCCCAACAGGGAAGAGGGCTATGGCTACACCTTC